This T cell receptor beta chain was documented in a study of identical twins. This CDR3 has 14 amino acids. Germline lookup yields CDR1 ENHRY and CDR2 SYGVKD. The V gene end was trimmed by 0 bases and the J gene end by 4 bases; junction bases not matched to a gene: 2. TCRdb ran MiXCR on the 5' RACE reads and lists one entry per CDR3 protein. The repertoire holds some 590,000 distinct CDR3 sequences, with more than 9% as singletons. These data were also reused for a study on yellow fever vaccine responses in identical twins.

V and J are TRBV10-3 and TRBJ1-2, with TRBD1 identical over 7 bases. The sequence came from a woman between 18 and 29 years old in good health. The sequenced material came from PBMCs. CDR3 amino acids: CAISESTGTYGYTF. CDR3 bases: TGTGCCATCAGTGAGTCGACAGGGACCTATGGCTACACCTTC.